This T cell receptor beta chain was retrieved from a study of response to subunit inactivated influenza vaccine. One entry per CDR3 protein results from TCRdb running MiXCR on the RT-PCR reads. The sample has around 790,000 distinct CDR3 sequences, 21% seen once. Remarks on this clonotype: Its target is not known.

Findings and limits, study-wide: Few additional T cells are recruited per seasonal influenza vaccination, authors suggested.

Trimming removed 4 bases from V and 14 bases from J, with 20 bases in between. Germline V gives CDR1 DFQATT, CDR2 SNEGSKA (reference sequence). The CDR3 length is 12 residues. The chain carries TRBV20-1 and TRBJ1-1; D is ambiguous. Here the sequenced sample was PBMCs from blood, taken 4 to 6 days after vaccination. This sequence was found in a man aged 45-65 years who received an inactivated influenza vaccine. The CDR3 spells CSAIPETRIEFF. The DNA for the CDR3 is TGCAGTGCTATACCCGAGACACGGATTGAATTCTTT.